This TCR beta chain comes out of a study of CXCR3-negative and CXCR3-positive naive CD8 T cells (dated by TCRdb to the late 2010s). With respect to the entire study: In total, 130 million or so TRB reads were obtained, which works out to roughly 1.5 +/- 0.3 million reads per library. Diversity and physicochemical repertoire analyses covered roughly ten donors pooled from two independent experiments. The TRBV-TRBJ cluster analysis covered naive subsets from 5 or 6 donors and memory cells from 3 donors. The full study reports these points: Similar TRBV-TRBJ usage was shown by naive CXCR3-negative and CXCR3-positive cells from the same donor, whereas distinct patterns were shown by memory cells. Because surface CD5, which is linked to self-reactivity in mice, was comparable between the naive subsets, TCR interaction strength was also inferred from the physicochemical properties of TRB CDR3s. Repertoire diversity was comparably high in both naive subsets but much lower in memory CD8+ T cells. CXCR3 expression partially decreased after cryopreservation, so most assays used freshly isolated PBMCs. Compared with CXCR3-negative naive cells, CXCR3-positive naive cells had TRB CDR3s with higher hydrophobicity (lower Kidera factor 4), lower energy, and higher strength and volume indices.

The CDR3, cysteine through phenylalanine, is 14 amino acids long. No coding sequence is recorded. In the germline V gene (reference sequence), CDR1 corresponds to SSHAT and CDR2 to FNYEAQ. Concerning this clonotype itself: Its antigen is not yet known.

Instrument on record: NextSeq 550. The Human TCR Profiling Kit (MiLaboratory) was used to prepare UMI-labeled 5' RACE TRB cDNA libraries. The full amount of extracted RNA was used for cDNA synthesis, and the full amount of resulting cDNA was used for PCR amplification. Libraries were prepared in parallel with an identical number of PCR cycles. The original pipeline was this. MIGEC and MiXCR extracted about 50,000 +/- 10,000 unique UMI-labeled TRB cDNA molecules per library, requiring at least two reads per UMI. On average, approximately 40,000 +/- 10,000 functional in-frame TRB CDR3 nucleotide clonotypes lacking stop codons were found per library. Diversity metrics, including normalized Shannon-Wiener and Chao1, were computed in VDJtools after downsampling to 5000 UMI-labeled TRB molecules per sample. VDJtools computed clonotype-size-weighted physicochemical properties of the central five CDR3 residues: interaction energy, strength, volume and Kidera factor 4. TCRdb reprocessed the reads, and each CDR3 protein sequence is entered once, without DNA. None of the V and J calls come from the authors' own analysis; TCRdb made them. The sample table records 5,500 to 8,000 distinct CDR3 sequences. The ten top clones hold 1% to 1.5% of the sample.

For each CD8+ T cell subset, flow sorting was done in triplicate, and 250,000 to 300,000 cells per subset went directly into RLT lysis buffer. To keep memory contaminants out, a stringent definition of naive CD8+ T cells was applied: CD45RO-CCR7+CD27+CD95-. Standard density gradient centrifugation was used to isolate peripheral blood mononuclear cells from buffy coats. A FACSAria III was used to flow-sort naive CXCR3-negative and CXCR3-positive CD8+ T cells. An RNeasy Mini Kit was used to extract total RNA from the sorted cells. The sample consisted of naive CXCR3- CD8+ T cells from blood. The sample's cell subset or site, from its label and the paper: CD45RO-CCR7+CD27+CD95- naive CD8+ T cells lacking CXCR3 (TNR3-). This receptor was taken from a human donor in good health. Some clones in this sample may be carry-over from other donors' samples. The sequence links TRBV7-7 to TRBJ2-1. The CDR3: CASSLDIGLNEQFF.